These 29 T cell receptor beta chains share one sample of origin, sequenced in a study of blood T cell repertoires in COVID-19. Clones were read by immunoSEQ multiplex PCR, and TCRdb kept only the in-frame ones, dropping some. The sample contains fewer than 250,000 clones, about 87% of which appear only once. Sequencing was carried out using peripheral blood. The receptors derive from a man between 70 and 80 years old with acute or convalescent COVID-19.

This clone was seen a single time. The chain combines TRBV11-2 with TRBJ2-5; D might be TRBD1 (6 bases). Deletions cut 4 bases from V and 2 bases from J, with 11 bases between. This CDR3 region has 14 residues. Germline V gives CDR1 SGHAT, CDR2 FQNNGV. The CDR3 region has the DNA TGTGCCAGCAGCTCGGGGACAAAGCAAGAGACCCAGTACTTC. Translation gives CASSSGTKQETQYF.

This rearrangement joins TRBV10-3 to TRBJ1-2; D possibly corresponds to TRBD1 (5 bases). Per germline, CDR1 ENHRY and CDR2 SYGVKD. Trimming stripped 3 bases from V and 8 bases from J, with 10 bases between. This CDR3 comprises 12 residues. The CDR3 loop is CAISEARGGYTF. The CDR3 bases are TGTGCCATCAGTGAAGCTAGGGGCGGCTACACCTTC.

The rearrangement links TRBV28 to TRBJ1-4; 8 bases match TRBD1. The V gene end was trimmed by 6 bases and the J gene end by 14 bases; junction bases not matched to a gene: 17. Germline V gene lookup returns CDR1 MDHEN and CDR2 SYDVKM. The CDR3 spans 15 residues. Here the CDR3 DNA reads TGTGCCAGCAGCTATGGACAGGGAAGTACCCGCCGGCTGTTTTTT. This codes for CASSYGQGSTRRLFF.

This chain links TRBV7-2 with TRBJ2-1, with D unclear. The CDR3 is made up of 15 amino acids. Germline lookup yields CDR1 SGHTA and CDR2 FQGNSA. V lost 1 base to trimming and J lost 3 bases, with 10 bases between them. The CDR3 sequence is CASSLGFGFYNEQFF. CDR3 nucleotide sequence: TGTGCCAGCAGCTTAGGGTTCGGTTTCTACAATGAGCAGTTCTTC.

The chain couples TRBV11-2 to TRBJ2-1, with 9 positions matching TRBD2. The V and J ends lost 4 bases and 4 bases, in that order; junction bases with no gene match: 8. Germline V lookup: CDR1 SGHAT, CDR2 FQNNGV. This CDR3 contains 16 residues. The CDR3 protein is CASSSYRGRAYNEQFF. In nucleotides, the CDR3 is TGTGCCAGCAGCTCCTATCGCGGGAGGGCTTACAATGAGCAGTTCTTC.

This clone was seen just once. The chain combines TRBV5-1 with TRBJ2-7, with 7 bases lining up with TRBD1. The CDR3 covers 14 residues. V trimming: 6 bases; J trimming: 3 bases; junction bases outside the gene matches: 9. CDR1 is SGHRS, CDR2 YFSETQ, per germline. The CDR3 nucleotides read TGCGCCAGCAAACAGGGACAGAGCGTCTACGAGCAGTACTTC. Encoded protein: CASKQGQSVYEQYF.

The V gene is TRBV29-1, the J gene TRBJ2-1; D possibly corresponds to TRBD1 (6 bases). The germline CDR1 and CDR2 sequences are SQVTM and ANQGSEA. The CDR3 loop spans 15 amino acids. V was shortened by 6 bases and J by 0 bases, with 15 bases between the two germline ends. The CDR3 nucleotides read TGCAGCGTGACTGGACAGCCAGGCTCCTACAATGAGCAGTTCTTC. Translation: CSVTGQPGSYNEQFF.

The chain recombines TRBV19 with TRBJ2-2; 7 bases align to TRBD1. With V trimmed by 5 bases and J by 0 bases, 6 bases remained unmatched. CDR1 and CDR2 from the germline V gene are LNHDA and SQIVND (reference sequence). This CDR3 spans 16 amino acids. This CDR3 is CASSLQGPSNTGELFF. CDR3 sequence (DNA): TGTGCCAGTAGTTTACAGGGGCCGTCGAACACCGGGGAGCTGTTTTTT.

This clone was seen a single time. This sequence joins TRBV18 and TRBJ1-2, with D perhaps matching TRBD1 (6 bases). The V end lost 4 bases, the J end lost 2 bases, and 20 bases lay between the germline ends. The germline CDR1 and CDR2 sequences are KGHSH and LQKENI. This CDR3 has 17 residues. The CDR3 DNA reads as TGTGCCAGCTCACATGGACAGTCCGGGCGAAAAAACTATGGCTACACCTTC. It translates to CASSHGQSGRKNYGYTF. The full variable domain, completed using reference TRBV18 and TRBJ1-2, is NAGVMQNPRHLVRRRGQEARLRCSPMKGHSHVYWYRQLPEEGLKFMVYLQKENIIDESGMPKERFSAEFPKEGPSILRIQQVVRGDSAAYFCASSHGQSGRKNYGYTFGSGTRLTVV.

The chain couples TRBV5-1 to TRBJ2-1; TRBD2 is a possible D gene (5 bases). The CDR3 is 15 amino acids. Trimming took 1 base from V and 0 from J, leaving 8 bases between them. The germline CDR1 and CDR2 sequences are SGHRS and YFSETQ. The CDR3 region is CASSLFAGSYNEQFF. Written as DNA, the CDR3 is TGCGCCAGCAGCTTGTTCGCGGGCTCCTACAATGAGCAGTTCTTC.

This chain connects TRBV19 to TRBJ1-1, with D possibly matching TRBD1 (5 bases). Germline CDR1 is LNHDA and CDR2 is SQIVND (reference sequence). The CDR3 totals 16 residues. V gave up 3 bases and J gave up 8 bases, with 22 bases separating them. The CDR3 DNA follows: TGTGCCAGTAGTATGGGGGGGAGTTGGCCGGCAGGAGAAGCTTTCTTT. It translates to CASSMGGSWPAGEAFF.

The CDR3: CAISDEYPETQYF. DNA of the CDR3: TGTGCCATCAGTGATGAGTACCCAGAGACCCAGTACTTC. V gene TRBV10-3 combines with J gene TRBJ2-5; D unclear. V was cut by 3 bases and J by 4 bases, with 9 bases left in between. CDR3 size: 13 residues. In germline, CDR1 is ENHRY, CDR2 SYGVKD.

Here the CDR3 DNA reads TGTGCCAGCAGTGAGGACAGCTTTGCAACTAATGAAAAACTGTTTTTT. Its translation: CASSEDSFATNEKLFF. The chain combines TRBV2 with TRBJ1-4, with D possibly being TRBD1 (6 bases). V lost 3 bases to trimming and J lost 0 bases, with 11 bases between them. This CDR3 has 16 amino acids. The germline gives CDR1 SNHLY, CDR2 FYNNEI.

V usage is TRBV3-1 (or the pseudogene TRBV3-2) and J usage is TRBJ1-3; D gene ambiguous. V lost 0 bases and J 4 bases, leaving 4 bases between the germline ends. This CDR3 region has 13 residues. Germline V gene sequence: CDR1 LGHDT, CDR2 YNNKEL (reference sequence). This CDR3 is CASSQDLGNTIYF. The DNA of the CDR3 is TGTGCCAGCAGCCAAGATTTAGGAAACACCATATATTTT.

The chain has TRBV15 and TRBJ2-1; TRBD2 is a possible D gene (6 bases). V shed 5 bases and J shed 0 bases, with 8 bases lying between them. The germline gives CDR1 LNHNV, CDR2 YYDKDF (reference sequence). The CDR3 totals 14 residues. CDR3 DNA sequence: TGTGCCACCAGCCGGGGGAGCTCCTACAATGAGCAGTTCTTC. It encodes CATSRGSSYNEQFF.

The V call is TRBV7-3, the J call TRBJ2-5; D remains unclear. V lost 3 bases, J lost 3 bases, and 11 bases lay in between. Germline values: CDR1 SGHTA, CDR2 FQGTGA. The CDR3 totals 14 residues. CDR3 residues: CASSLSPLEETQYF. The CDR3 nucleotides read TGTGCCAGCAGCTTGTCACCGCTAGAAGAGACCCAGTACTTC. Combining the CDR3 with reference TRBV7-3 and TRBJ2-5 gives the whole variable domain GAGVSQTPSNKVTEKGKYVELRCDPISGHTALYWYRQSLGQGPEFLIYFQGTGAADDSGLPNDRFFAVRPEGSVSTLKIQRTERGDSAVYLCASSLSPLEETQYFGPGTRLLVL.

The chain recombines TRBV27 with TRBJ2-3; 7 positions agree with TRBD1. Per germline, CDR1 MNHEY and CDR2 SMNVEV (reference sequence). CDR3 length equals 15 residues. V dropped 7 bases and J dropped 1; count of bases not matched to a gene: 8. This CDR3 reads CASTPDRAGTDTQYF. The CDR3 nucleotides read TGTGCCAGCACCCCCGACAGGGCGGGCACAGATACGCAGTATTTT.

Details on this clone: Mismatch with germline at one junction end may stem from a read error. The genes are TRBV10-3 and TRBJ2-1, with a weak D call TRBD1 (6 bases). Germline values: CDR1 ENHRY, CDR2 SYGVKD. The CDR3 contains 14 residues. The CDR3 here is CAISDGQYLNGQFF. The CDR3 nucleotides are TGTGCCATCAGTGATGGACAGTACCTAAATGGGCAGTTCTTC.

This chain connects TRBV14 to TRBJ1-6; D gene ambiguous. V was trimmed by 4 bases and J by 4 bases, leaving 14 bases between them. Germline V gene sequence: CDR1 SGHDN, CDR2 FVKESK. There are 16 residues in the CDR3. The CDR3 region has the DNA TGTGCCAGCAGCCGAACCTACAGCTCTTATAATTCACCCCTCCACTTT. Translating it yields CASSRTYSSYNSPLHF.

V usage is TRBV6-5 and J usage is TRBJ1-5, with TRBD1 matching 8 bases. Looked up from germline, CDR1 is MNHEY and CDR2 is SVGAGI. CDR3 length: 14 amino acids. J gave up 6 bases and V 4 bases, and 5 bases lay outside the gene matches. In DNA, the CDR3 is TGTGCCAGCAGTTCTACAGGGGGGGGTCAGCCCCAGCATTTT. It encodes CASSSTGGGQPQHF.

CDR3 region: CASRPGTGASVTEAFF. DNA for the CDR3: TGTGCCAGCAGGCCCGGGACAGGGGCTTCGGTGACTGAAGCTTTCTTT. The V and J genes are TRBV3-1 (or the pseudogene TRBV3-2) and TRBJ1-1; 10 bases map to TRBD1. CDR1 and CDR2 from the germline V gene are LGHDT and YNNKEL (reference sequence). The length of the CDR3 is 16 residues. The V and J ends lost 6 bases and 5 bases, in that order; junction bases with no gene match: 12.

The CDR3 protein is CATSRDLLAGGGNEQFF. As DNA, the CDR3 is TGTGCCACCAGCAGAGATCTCCTAGCGGGAGGGGGCAATGAGCAGTTCTTC. V usage is TRBV15 and J usage is TRBJ2-1; 12 positions match TRBD2. There are 17 residues in the CDR3. Germline-derived CDR1 and CDR2 are LNHNV and YYDKDF (reference sequence). V was clipped by 0 bases and J by 6 bases; unmatched bases: 6.

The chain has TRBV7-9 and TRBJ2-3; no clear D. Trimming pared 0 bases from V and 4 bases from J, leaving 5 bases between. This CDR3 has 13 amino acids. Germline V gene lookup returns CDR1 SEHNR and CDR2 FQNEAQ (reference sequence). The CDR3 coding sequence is TGTGCCAGCAGCTTAGCGGAGCCAGATACGCAGTATTTT. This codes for CASSLAEPDTQYF.

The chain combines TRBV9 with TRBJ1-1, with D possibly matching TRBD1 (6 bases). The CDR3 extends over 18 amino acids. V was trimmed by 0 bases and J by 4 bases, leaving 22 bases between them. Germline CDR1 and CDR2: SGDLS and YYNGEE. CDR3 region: CASSVGNPTGTRRTEAFF. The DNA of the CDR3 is TGTGCCAGCAGCGTAGGGAACCCTACAGGGACCAGGCGCACTGAAGCTTTCTTT.

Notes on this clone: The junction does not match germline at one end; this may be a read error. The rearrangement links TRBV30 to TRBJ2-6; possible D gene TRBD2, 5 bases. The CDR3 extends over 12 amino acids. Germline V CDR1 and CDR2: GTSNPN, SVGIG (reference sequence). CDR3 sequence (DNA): TGTGCCTGGAGTGTACCTCCGAACAGAGCGGCTTTC. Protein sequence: CAWSVPPNRAAF. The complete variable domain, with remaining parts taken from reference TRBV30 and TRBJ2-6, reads SQTIHQWPATLVQPVGSPLSLECTVEGTSNPNLYWYRQAAGRGLQLLFYSVGIGQISSEVPQNLSASRPQDRQFILSSKKLLLSDSGFYLCAWSVPPNRAAFGAGSRLTVL.

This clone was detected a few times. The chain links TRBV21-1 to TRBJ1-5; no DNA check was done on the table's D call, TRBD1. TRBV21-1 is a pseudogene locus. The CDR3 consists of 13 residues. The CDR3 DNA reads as TGTGCCAGCAGACGACATCGCAATCAGCCCCAGCATTTT. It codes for CASRRHRNQPQHF.

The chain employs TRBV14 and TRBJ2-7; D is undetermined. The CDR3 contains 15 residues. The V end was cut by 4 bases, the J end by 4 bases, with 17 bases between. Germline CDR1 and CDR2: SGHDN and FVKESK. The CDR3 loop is CASSPRVGYPYEQYF. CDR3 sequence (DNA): TGTGCCAGCAGCCCCCGGGTCGGGTACCCTTACGAGCAGTACTTC.

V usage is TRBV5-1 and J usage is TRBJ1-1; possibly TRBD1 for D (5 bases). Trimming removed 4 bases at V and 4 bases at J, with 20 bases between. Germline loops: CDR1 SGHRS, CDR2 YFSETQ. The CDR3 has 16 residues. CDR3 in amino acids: CASSKDQGSLITEAFF. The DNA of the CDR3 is TGCGCCAGCAGCAAGGATCAGGGATCCTTGATCACTGAAGCTTTCTTT.

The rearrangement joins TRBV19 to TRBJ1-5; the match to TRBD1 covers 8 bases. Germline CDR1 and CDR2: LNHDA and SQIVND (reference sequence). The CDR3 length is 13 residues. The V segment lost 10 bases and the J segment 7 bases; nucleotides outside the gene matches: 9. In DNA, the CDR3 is TGTGCCACCTCACAGGGGGGCTACCAGCCCCAGCATTTT. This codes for CATSQGGYQPQHF.